This T cell receptor (beta chain) was documented in a study of T cell responses to AZD1222 COVID-19 vaccine. Whole-study findings and limits: Vaccine-associated CD4 TCRs spanned spike, dominant at 160-218 and 743-854. Close to half of spike-specific TCRs reportedly recognize unmutated variant regions. Donors were largely white British and mainly female; clonal diversity was possibly underestimated. Two AZD1222 administrations were followed by greater Spike-specific TCR breadth and depth.

Using immunoSEQ multiplex PCR, the repertoire was profiled, and TCRdb retains in-frame clones only, with some absent. The data contain just over 70,000 clones, 85% of them singletons. Note on this clone: What it recognizes is unknown.

V lost 6 bases and J lost 4; bases outside the gene matches: 7. The CDR3 sequence is 14 residues long. The germline gives CDR1 SNHLY, CDR2 FYNNEI. This sequence was found in an adult in good health. V is TRBV2 and J is TRBJ1-2, with 8 nucleotides matching TRBD1. Sequenced material: peripheral blood, taken on day 0 of AZD1222 vaccination. CDR3 bases: TGTGCCAGCAGCCCGGGACAGGAAAGCTATGGCTACACCTTC. Its protein is CASSPGQESYGYTF.